Presented here are 22 T cell receptor beta chains from one specimen sequenced in a study of T cells in localized non-small cell lung cancer. Produced via immunoSEQ multiplex PCR; TCRdb's table is partial and in-frame only. Of a few thousand clones listed, 25% are singletons. Sequencing was performed on lung tumor tissue, taken before any cancer treatment. The receptors originated from a male donor aged 60 or older with stage I lung adenocarcinoma.

This clone was detected only a few times. V gene TRBV6-1 combines with J gene TRBJ2-1, with 10 positions matching TRBD2. CDR3 length: 15 amino acids. Per germline, CDR1 MNHNS and CDR2 SASEGT. V lost 1 base to trimming and J lost 4 bases; unmatched junction nucleotides: 1. CDR3 protein: CASSEEAGGYNEQFF. For the CDR3, the DNA is TGTGCCAGCAGTGAAGAAGCGGGGGGGTACAATGAGCAGTTCTTC.

This clone was picked up a small number of times. V usage is TRBV11-3 and J usage is TRBJ2-1; the match to TRBD2 covers 8 bases. The germline gives CDR1 SGHNT, CDR2 YENEEA. The CDR3 length is 15 residues. V lost 5 bases to trimming and J lost 7 bases; unmatched junction nucleotides: 10. The CDR3 DNA follows: TGTGCCAGCAGCAAATCCGGGACTAGAAATAATGAGCAGTTCTTC. Protein: CASSKSGTRNNEQFF.

In its sample, this clone was seen a few times. V is TRBV5-1 and J is TRBJ1-6; 7 positions match TRBD1. Germline V lookup: CDR1 SGHRS, CDR2 YFSETQ. This CDR3 spans 14 amino acids. V was pared by 5 bases and J by 8 bases, with 7 bases of the junction left unmatched. DNA for the CDR3: TGCGCCAGCAGTTCCGGGACAGAACATTCACCCCTCCACTTT. It codes for CASSSGTEHSPLHF.

The chain joins TRBV29-1 to TRBJ1-1, with TRBD1 matching 9 bases. Per germline, CDR1 SQVTM and CDR2 ANQGSEA. Germline trimming cut 6 bases from V and 11 bases from J; bases unmatched to any gene: 10. There are 12 residues in the CDR3. CDR3 residues: CSVAGTGIWAFF. CDR3 DNA sequence: TGCAGCGTGGCCGGGACAGGGATATGGGCTTTCTTT.

By its share, this clone is large. The chain has TRBV4-1 and TRBJ1-5, with D tentatively TRBD1 (5 bases). V lost 1 base, J lost 5 bases, and 9 bases lay in between. CDR1 and CDR2 from the germline V gene are MGHRA and YSYEKL. The CDR3 is 14 amino acids. The CDR3 loop reads CASSQAGLDQPQHF. In DNA form, the CDR3 reads TGCGCCAGCAGCCAAGCAGGGCTGGATCAGCCCCAGCATTTT.

The rearrangement joins TRBV30 to TRBJ2-3, with D maybe TRBD2 (5 bases). CDR1 and CDR2 from the germline V gene are GTSNPN and SVGIG (reference sequence). The V end lost 5 bases, the J end lost 1 base, and 19 bases lay between the germline ends. The CDR3 loop spans 16 amino acids. The CDR3 DNA follows: TGTGCCTGGGAATACGGACGGGGTGGGGGCACAGATACGCAGTATTTT. It encodes CAWEYGRGGGTDTQYF.

This clone came up a few times. The genes are TRBV10-3 and TRBJ2-7, with D perhaps matching TRBD2 (5 bases). The ends were cut back, 0 bases at V and 3 bases at J, with 9 bases in the middle. The CDR3 has 14 residues. CDR1 is ENHRY and CDR2 is SYGVKD in the germline V gene. The CDR3 bases are TGTGCCATCAGTGAGTCGGGGAGAGGCTACGAGCAGTACTTC. Translating it yields CAISESGRGYEQYF.

This clone was found a few times. The chain is built from TRBV18 and TRBJ2-6, with D perhaps being TRBD1 or TRBD2 (5 bases each). V lost 0 bases, J lost 2 bases, and 8 bases lay in between. This CDR3 spans 16 amino acids. Germline CDR1 reads KGHSH; CDR2 reads LQKENI. The CDR3 DNA is TGTGCCAGCTCACCACCGTGGGACGCTGGGGCCAACGTCCTGACTTTC. This gives the protein CASSPPWDAGANVLTF. Based on the CDR3 plus reference TRBV18 and TRBJ2-6, the full variable domain is NAGVMQNPRHLVRRRGQEARLRCSPMKGHSHVYWYRQLPEEGLKFMVYLQKENIIDESGMPKERFSAEFPKEGPSILRIQQVVRGDSAAYFCASSPPWDAGANVLTFGAGSRLTVL.

The chain couples TRBV11-3 to TRBJ1-6; D not resolved. Trimming removed 6 bases from V and 10 bases from J, with 16 bases in between. This CDR3 region has 14 residues. The germline V gene has CDR1 SGHNT and CDR2 YENEEA. The CDR3 is CASRRETIRSPLHF. CDR3 in DNA: TGTGCCAGCAGGCGGGAAACTATCCGCTCACCCCTCCACTTT.

This clone was seen a handful of times. This rearrangement joins TRBV19 to TRBJ2-2, with 13 bases identical to TRBD2. CDR3 length equals 15 residues. J lost 4 bases, V lost 8 bases, and 4 bases had no gene match. Germline CDR1 and CDR2: LNHDA and SQIVND (reference sequence). For the CDR3, the DNA is TGTGCCAGTCGGGGACTAGCGGGGCCCACCGGGGAGCTGTTTTTT. This codes for CASRGLAGPTGELFF.

By its share, this clone is medium-sized. The chain combines TRBV11-3 with TRBJ1-4, with 7 bases aligning to TRBD1. The germline gives CDR1 SGHNT, CDR2 YENEEA. V trimming: 6 bases; J trimming: 7 bases; junction bases outside the gene matches: 11. The CDR3 contains 15 residues. CDR3 bases: TGTGCCAGCAGGGGCAACAGGGGAAGAAGTGAAAAACTGTTTTTT. This encodes CASRGNRGRSEKLFF.

This rearrangement joins TRBV6-8 to TRBJ2-7; 8 bases are a match to TRBD1. Losses at the gene ends were 7 bases for V and 4 bases for J; bases not matched to a gene: 12. The CDR3 totals 15 residues. CDR1 and CDR2 from the germline V gene are MNHGY and SAAAGT. CDR3 nucleotide sequence: TGTGCCAGCACCAACGACAGGGGCGCAAGTTACGAGCAGTACTTC. This codes for CASTNDRGASYEQYF.

CDR3 sequence reads: CASSLLTGSPHEQFF. DNA for the CDR3: TGCGCCAGCAGCTTGTTGACAGGGTCTCCCCATGAGCAGTTCTTC. The gene calls are TRBV5-1 and TRBJ2-1; 7 nucleotides agree with TRBD1. The germline V gene encodes CDR1 SGHRS and CDR2 YFSETQ. The CDR3 has 15 amino acids. Losses at the gene ends were 1 base for V and 8 bases for J; bases not matched to a gene: 9.

This clone has a handful of counts. The chain combines TRBV6-8 with TRBJ2-7; 11 bases are shared with TRBD1. CDR1 and CDR2 from the germline V gene are MNHGY and SAAAGT. This CDR3 is built from 16 residues. Unmatched junction bases numbered 11, after V lost 7 bases and J lost 3 bases. The CDR3 DNA is TGTGCCAGCATCGATCAAAGGGACAGGGGGAACTACGAGCAGTACTTC. It codes for CASIDQRDRGNYEQYF.

The sample holds a few counts of this clone. The chain employs TRBV18 and TRBJ2-7, with D hard to call. The CDR3 has 12 residues. In germline, CDR1 is KGHSH, CDR2 LQKENI. Trimming shortened V by 5 bases and J by 4 bases, and 9 bases separated the two germline ends. The CDR3 bases are TGTGCCAGCTCAGTTGGGCCATACGAGCAGTACTTC. This encodes CASSVGPYEQYF.

The genes are TRBV18 and TRBJ1-5; the D gene is possibly TRBD1 (5 bases). CDR1 and CDR2 (germline): KGHSH, LQKENI. The CDR3 covers 15 residues. V was clipped by 3 bases and J by 5 bases, with 14 bases between them. The CDR3 DNA is TGTGCCAGCTCACCTACAGGAGGGTTTCATCAGCCCCAGCATTTT. This sequence encodes CASSPTGGFHQPQHF.

This clone is medium-sized by share. This chain links TRBV9 with TRBJ1-4; TRBD1 might be the D (6 bases). Per germline, CDR1 SGDLS and CDR2 YYNGEE. V was trimmed by 2 bases and J by 3 bases, leaving 11 bases between them. The CDR3 loop spans 15 amino acids. The CDR3 reads CASSVRGNANEKLFF. DNA of the CDR3: TGTGCCAGCAGCGTCAGGGGCAACGCTAATGAAAAACTGTTTTTT. Using reference TRBV9 and TRBJ1-4 for the parts outside the CDR3, the full variable domain is DSGVTQTPKHLITATGQRVTLRCSPRSGDLSVYWYQQSLDQGLQFLIQYYNGEERAKGNILERFSAQQFPDLHSELNLSSLELGDSALYFCASSVRGNANEKLFFGSGTQLSVL.

The gene calls are TRBV19 and TRBJ1-3; weak D call: TRBD1 (5 bases). Trimming pared 4 bases from V and 9 bases from J, leaving 16 bases between. Germline V gene sequence: CDR1 LNHDA, CDR2 SQIVND (reference sequence). The length of the CDR3 is 14 residues. The CDR3 DNA reads TGTGCCAGTAGTAATCCGGGACTTGGTATCACCATATATTTT. Its translation is CASSNPGLGITIYF.

This clone was picked up one time. The V gene is TRBV11-3, the J gene TRBJ2-1; 11 positions agree with TRBD2. In germline, CDR1 is SGHNT, CDR2 YENEEA. Trimming cost V 2 bases and J 5 bases; bases outside gene matches: 2. The CDR3 sequence is 15 residues long. The CDR3 is CASSLTSGGNNEQFF. DNA of the CDR3: TGTGCCAGCAGCTTAACTAGCGGGGGCAACAATGAGCAGTTCTTC.

The sample holds a few counts of this clone. The chain is built from TRBV9 and TRBJ2-1; 10 bases align to TRBD2. With V trimmed by 3 bases and J by 4 bases, 7 bases remained unmatched. The length of the CDR3 is 16 residues. CDR1 is SGDLS, CDR2 YYNGEE, per germline. CDR3: CASSEKGLAVYNEQFF. Written as DNA, the CDR3 is TGTGCCAGCAGCGAGAAAGGACTAGCGGTTTACAATGAGCAGTTCTTC.

This chain links TRBV28 with TRBJ1-4, with a possible D match to TRBD1 (5 bases). CDR1 is MDHEN, CDR2 SYDVKM, per germline. The CDR3 contains 16 residues. V was clipped by 2 bases and J by 8 bases, with 18 bases between them. The CDR3, as DNA: TGTGCCAGCAGTTTACTACACAGGTCCTCTAGCGAAAAACTGTTTTTT. Protein sequence: CASSLLHRSSSEKLFF.

In its sample, this clone was seen a few times. This chain joins TRBV6-8 and TRBJ1-1, with 7 nucleotides matching TRBD1. The V and J ends lost 5 bases and 7 bases, in that order; junction bases with no gene match: 7. Germline CDR1 reads MNHGY; CDR2 reads SAAAGT. The CDR3 is made up of 13 amino acids. In nucleotides, the CDR3 is TGTGCCAGCAGTCGAACGGGACAGCTTGAAGCTTTCTTT. Protein sequence: CASSRTGQLEAFF.